Reported below is one TCR beta chain. Its antigen is as yet unknown. As for treatment: some 20 received Ad26.COV2.S at low or high dose, single or two shots; several received placebo; per-sample allocation not given. Sampling was performed 63 days after the first vaccine or placebo injection. This record comes from a study of Ad26.COV2.S vaccination and SARS-CoV-2 variants. The study, taken as a whole, reports: TCR breadth and depth analyses may have underestimated total T cell responses.

Germline lookup yields CDR1 MNHEY and CDR2 SVGEGT. V was pared by 2 bases and J by 7 bases, with 3 bases of the junction left unmatched. CDR3 length equals 15 residues. Sequenced by immunoSEQ multiplex PCR; TCRdb stores in-frame clones only, minus some. This table holds some 300,000 clones, around four fifths found once. The sequence derives from a person aged 18-65 years who received the Ad26.COV2.S COVID-19 vaccine or a placebo. This chain connects TRBV6-2 or TRBV6-3 to TRBJ1-5; TRBD1 matches 12 bases. This specimen consisted of peripheral blood, obtained in a trial of Ad26.COV2.S vaccine versus placebo. The CDR3 DNA is TGTGCCAGCAGTTACGGGACAGGGGGCGGACAGCCCCAGCATTTT. Encoded protein: CASSYGTGGGQPQHF.